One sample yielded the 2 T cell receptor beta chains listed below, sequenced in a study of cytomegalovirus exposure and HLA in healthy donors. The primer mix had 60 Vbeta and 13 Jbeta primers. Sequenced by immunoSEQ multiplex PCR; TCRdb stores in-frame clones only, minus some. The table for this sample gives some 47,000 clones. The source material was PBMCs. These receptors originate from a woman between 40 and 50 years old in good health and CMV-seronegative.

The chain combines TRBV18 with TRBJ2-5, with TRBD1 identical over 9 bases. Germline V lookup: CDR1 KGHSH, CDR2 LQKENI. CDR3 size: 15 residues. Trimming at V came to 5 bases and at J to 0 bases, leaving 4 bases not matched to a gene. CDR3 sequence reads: CASSEGQGNQETQYF. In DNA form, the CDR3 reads TGTGCCAGCTCAGAAGGACAGGGGAACCAAGAGACCCAGTACTTC.

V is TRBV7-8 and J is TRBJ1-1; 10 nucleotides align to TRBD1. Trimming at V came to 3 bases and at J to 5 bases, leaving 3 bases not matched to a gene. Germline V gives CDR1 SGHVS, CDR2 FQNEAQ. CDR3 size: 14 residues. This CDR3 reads CASSLTGGETEAFF. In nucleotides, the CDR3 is TGTGCCAGCAGCTTGACAGGGGGCGAAACTGAAGCTTTCTTT. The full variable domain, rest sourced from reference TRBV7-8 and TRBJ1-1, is GAGVSQSPRYKVAKRGQDVALRCDPISGHVSLFWYQQALGQGPEFLTYFQNEAQLDKSGLPSDRFFAERPEGSVSTLKIQRTQQEDSAVYLCASSLTGGETEAFFGQGTRLTVV.